What follows are 15 T cell receptor beta chains derived from one specimen sequenced in a study of neurological immune-mediated disorders. MiXCR, applied by TCRdb to the 5' RACE reads, yields one record per CDR3 protein. Among around 70,000 distinct CDR3 sequences listed, around 5% were seen once. Material: PBMCs. Source of these receptors: a woman aged 25 to 39 with multiple sclerosis.

This clonotype came up a few times. At one end, the junction sequence differs from germline, possibly due to a read error. V gene TRBV28 combines with J gene TRBJ1-5; 9 nucleotides match TRBD1. This CDR3 region has 17 residues. CDR1 MDHEN and CDR2 SYDVKM come from the germline V gene. The CDR3 loop reads CASIQYRGPGGNQPQNF. The CDR3 region has the DNA TGTGCCAGCATACAATACAGGGGGCCGGGAGGCAATCAGCCCCAGAATTTT. The whole variable domain, remainder taken from reference TRBV28 and TRBJ1-5, is DVKVTQSSRYLVKRTGEKVFLECVQDMDHENMFWYRQDPGLGLRLIYFSYDVKMKEKGDIPEGYSVSREKKERFSLILESASTNQTSMYLCASIQYRGPGGNQPQNFGDGTRLSIL.

This clonotype was recorded many times. The J gene is TRBJ1-1, the V gene TRBV2; D gene ambiguous. The CDR3 covers 13 residues. CDR1 and CDR2 from the germline V gene are SNHLY and FYNNEI. V shed 3 bases and J shed 3 bases, with 8 bases lying between them. CDR3 bases: TGTGCCAGCAGTGAGTTGGAGGACACTGAAGCTTTCTTT. Amino acid sequence: CASSELEDTEAFF.

This clonotype occurred many times. The chain recombines TRBV20-1 with TRBJ1-5; D not resolved. The CDR3 covers 15 residues. V lost 0 bases, J lost 4 bases, and 13 bases lay in between. Germline CDR1 and CDR2: DFQATT and SNEGSKA (reference sequence). The CDR3 coding sequence is TGCAGTGCTAGAGATCTAACGGTAAAGAATCAGCCCCAGCATTTT. It codes for CSARDLTVKNQPQHF.

Many counts were recorded for this clonotype. V gene TRBV6-5 combines with J gene TRBJ2-7, with 12 bases matching TRBD2. Germline lookup yields CDR1 MNHEY and CDR2 SVGAGI. Losses at the gene ends were 5 bases for V and 7 bases for J; bases not matched to a gene: 6. The CDR3 has 14 residues. The CDR3 region is CASSPLAGGPEQYF. The DNA of the CDR3 is TGTGCCAGCAGTCCCCTAGCGGGGGGGCCGGAGCAGTACTTC.

For this clonotype: A much larger clonotype is one base distant, so this may be a read error. The V and J genes are TRBV20-1 and TRBJ2-1; perhaps TRBD1 as D (6 bases). The V gene's germline CDR1 is DFQATT and CDR2 SNEGSKA (reference sequence). The CDR3 spans 12 residues. CDR3 sequence reads: CSARAQGNVQFF. In DNA form, the CDR3 reads TGCAGTGCTAGAGCACAGGGCAATGTGCAGTTCTTC.

Ten or more counts support this clonotype. The rearrangement links TRBV5-1 to TRBJ1-6, with D maybe TRBD1 (6 bases). V lost 0 bases and J 13 bases, leaving 17 bases between the germline ends. The CDR3 totals 15 residues. CDR1 SGHRS and CDR2 YFSETQ come from the germline V gene. Written as DNA, the CDR3 is TGCGCCAGCAGCTTGGCCGAGGGGGGCCCACGGCCCCTCCACTTT. Translated: CASSLAEGGPRPLHF.

This clonotype was counted ten times or more. The V and J genes are TRBV15 and TRBJ2-7; 7 nucleotides match TRBD1. The CDR3 length is 15 residues. V dropped 3 bases and J dropped 2; count of bases not matched to a gene: 7. Looked up from germline, CDR1 is LNHNV and CDR2 is YYDKDF (reference sequence). DNA of the CDR3: TGTGCCACCAGCAGCCCGGGACAGTCGCCCTACGAGCAGTACTTC. This gives the protein CATSSPGQSPYEQYF.

This clonotype has a handful of counts. Given a much more abundant clone one base away, this may be a read error. This chain joins TRBV20-1 and TRBJ1-2; D is ambiguous. The germline V and J ends were trimmed by 3 bases and 6 bases, with 14 bases remaining between them. CDR1 DFQATT and CDR2 SNEGSKA come from the germline V gene (reference sequence). This CDR3 region has 13 residues. CDR3 nucleotide sequence: TGCAGTGCTAGGCAAGGAAAGGGTAATGGCTACACCTTC. Encoded protein: CSARQGKGNGYTF.

This clonotype was seen ten or more times. The chain joins TRBV4-2 to TRBJ2-1; D ambiguous. Germline lookup yields CDR1 LGHNA and CDR2 YNFKEQ. V dropped 1 base and J dropped 8 bases, with 3 bases sitting between them. This CDR3 has 11 residues. The CDR3 loop is CASSQGDEQFF. The DNA for the CDR3 is TGTGCCAGCAGCCAAGGGGATGAGCAGTTCTTC.

This clonotype was picked up many times. The chain is built from TRBV2 and TRBJ2-1; D unclear. The CDR3 contains 13 residues. Germline-derived CDR1 and CDR2 are SNHLY and FYNNEI. Trimming stripped 1 base from V and 9 bases from J, with 10 bases between. CDR3 amino acids: CASSEGAWGEQFF. DNA of the CDR3: TGTGCCAGCAGTGAAGGGGCTTGGGGTGAGCAGTTCTTC.

This clonotype was observed many times. The V and J genes are TRBV5-1 and TRBJ2-5; the D gene is possibly TRBD2 (6 bases). CDR3 size: 17 residues. The V gene's germline CDR1 is SGHRS and CDR2 YFSETQ. V lost 6 bases, J lost 2 bases, and 23 bases lay in between. CDR3 amino acids: CASTQPVASRGQETQYF. Here the CDR3 DNA reads TGCGCCAGCACCCAGCCGGTAGCAAGTCGGGGGCAAGAGACCCAGTACTTC.

This clonotype showed up just a few times. V and J are TRBV20-1 and TRBJ1-5; no reliable D call. This CDR3 spans 15 amino acids. Germline V gives CDR1 DFQATT, CDR2 SNEGSKA (reference sequence). The V end lost 3 bases, the J end lost 2 bases, and 14 bases lay between the germline ends. CDR3 DNA sequence: TGCAGTGCTAGGGGTTCGGTACGGCGCAATCAGCCCCAGCATTTT. Its protein is CSARGSVRRNQPQHF.

This clonotype was detected ten times or more. The genes are TRBV28 and TRBJ2-1; D remains ambiguous. Germline CDR1 and CDR2: MDHEN and SYDVKM. The CDR3 is made up of 13 amino acids. V lost 3 bases and J lost 3, with 6 bases in between. As DNA, the CDR3 is TGTGCCAGCAGTTTCATTCTCTACAATGAGCAGTTCTTC. Translated, it gives CASSFILYNEQFF.

This clonotype was detected ten times or more. The J gene is TRBJ2-7, the V gene TRBV7-2; D is unclear. V was clipped by 2 bases and J by 7 bases, with 9 bases between them. Per germline, CDR1 SGHTA and CDR2 FQGNSA. This CDR3 region has 12 residues. CDR3 region: CASSLRIGEQYF. The CDR3 nucleotides read TGTGCCAGCAGCTTAAGAATCGGAGAGCAGTACTTC.

This clonotype appeared many times. This chain connects TRBV6-5 to TRBJ1-1; TRBD1 aligns across 8 bases. After removal of 9 bases from V and 7 bases from J, the junction contained 4 bases not matched to a gene. Germline V gene lookup returns CDR1 MNHEY and CDR2 SVGAGI. The CDR3 totals 11 residues. DNA of the CDR3: TGTGCCAGTAACAGGGGGAATGAAGCTTTCTTT. Translated, it gives CASNRGNEAFF.